This paragraph reports one TCR beta chain. Its antigen is unidentified. The record originates from a study of T cell responses to AZD1222 COVID-19 vaccine. Study-wide results and caveats: Across the whole spike, CD4 TCRs peaked at regions 160-218 and 743-854. Scientists sampled the repertoires only once the peak T cell response had passed. Females made up more of the donors, who were largely white British, and clonal diversity may have come out too low. Baseline serostatus was positive in only a handful of AZD1222 recipients.

Trimming removed 7 bases from V and 1 base from J, with 10 bases in between. The germline CDR1 and CDR2 sequences are MNHEY and SVGAGI. The CDR3 is 13 amino acids. The method was immunoSEQ multiplex PCR; TCRdb's version includes in-frame clones alone and lacks a portion of them. The table lists roughly 55,000 clones, around 92% of them singletons. Sequencing was performed on peripheral blood, taken on day 0 of AZD1222 vaccination. The TCR comes from an adult in good health. The chain combines TRBV6-5 with TRBJ1-1; the D gene is possibly TRBD1 (5 bases). CDR3 coding DNA: TGTGCCAGCACCGACGGGGGGAACACTGAAGCTTTCTTT. Its translation: CASTDGGNTEAFF.